One sample yielded the 22 T cell receptor beta chains listed below, sequenced in a study of T cell responses to AZD1222 COVID-19 vaccine (TCRdb year 2021). To prepare the library, the immunoSEQ multiplex PCR assay was applied. Not all clones reach the TCRdb copy of this immuneACCESS table, which keeps in-frame sequences only. Checked studies attribute under half of the gap to unresolved V genes and leave the rest unexplained. Present in this sample are about 150,000 clones, less than 95% of which were seen just once. In total, the top ten clones hold less than 6.5% of the sample. The meaning of the sample's time point label: about 28 days (+/-7) after the second vaccine dose. The sequencing here drew on peripheral blood, taken 28 days after the second AZD1222 dose. All receptors derive from an adult who received the AZD1222 COVID-19 vaccine.

V gene TRBV4-3 combines with J gene TRBJ1-6, with 7 bases matching TRBD1. J gave up 6 bases and V 3 bases, and 14 bases lay outside the gene matches. This CDR3 has 18 residues. Germline loops: CDR1 LGHNA, CDR2 YSLEER. CDR3 sequence reads: CASSQDVPGGKGNSPLHF. The DNA of the CDR3 is TGCGCCAGCAGCCAGGACGTACCAGGGGGAAAGGGTAATTCACCCCTCCACTTT.

The V gene is TRBV28, the J gene TRBJ1-4, with D tentatively TRBD1 (6 bases). The CDR3 is made up of 15 amino acids. V lost 6 bases and J lost 8, with 19 bases in between. Per germline, CDR1 MDHEN and CDR2 SYDVKM. CDR3 DNA sequence: TGTGCCAGCAGCTCAGGGCAGATGGGGGCAGAAAAACTGTTTTTT. Encoded protein: CASSSGQMGAEKLFF. Drawing the rest from reference TRBV28 and TRBJ1-4, the complete variable domain is DVKVTQSSRYLVKRTGEKVFLECVQDMDHENMFWYRQDPGLGLRLIYFSYDVKMKEKGDIPEGYSVSREKKERFSLILESASTNQTSMYLCASSSGQMGAEKLFFGSGTQLSVL.

The V and J genes are TRBV5-1 and TRBJ2-5; TRBD2 matches at 13 bases. From germline, CDR1 is SGHRS and CDR2 YFSETQ. CDR3 length equals 17 residues. The V segment lost 3 bases and the J segment 5 bases; nucleotides outside the gene matches: 10. CDR3 DNA: TGCGCCAGCAGCTCGGGACTAGCGGGAAGGGGCAAGGAGACCCAGTACTTC. This gives the protein CASSSGLAGRGKETQYF. Variable domain in full (rest from reference TRBV5-1 and TRBJ2-5): KAGVTQTPRYLIKTRGQQVTLSCSPISGHRSVSWYQQTPGQGLQFLFEYFSETQRNKGNFPGRFSGRQFSNSRSEMNVSTLELGDSALYLCASSSGLAGRGKETQYFGPGTRLLVL.

The CDR3: CATSRDFGLAGVNEQFF. CDR3 sequence (DNA): TGTGCCACCAGCAGAGATTTTGGACTAGCGGGAGTCAATGAGCAGTTCTTC. The chain uses TRBV15 and TRBJ2-1, with 13 bases that match TRBD2. The V segment lost 0 bases and the J segment 6 bases; nucleotides outside the gene matches: 5. The CDR3 spans 17 residues. Germline CDR1 and CDR2: LNHNV and YYDKDF (reference sequence).

This chain links TRBV24-1 with TRBJ1-5; 7 bases match TRBD1. The CDR3 has 13 amino acids. From germline, CDR1 is KGHDR and CDR2 SFDVKD. J gave up 7 bases and V 7 bases, and 6 bases lay outside the gene matches. Here the CDR3 DNA reads TGTGCCACCAGGGGGGACAGTGGGCAGCCCCAGCATTTT. Protein sequence: CATRGDSGQPQHF.

The J gene is TRBJ1-3, the V gene TRBV19; D gene unclear. V lost 8 bases and J 0 bases, leaving 14 bases between the germline ends. Germline CDR1 and CDR2: LNHDA and SQIVND (reference sequence). The CDR3 totals 15 residues. CDR3 sequence (DNA): TGTGCCAGTGGCCGGGCGACTCTCTCTGGAAACACCATATATTTT. Protein sequence: CASGRATLSGNTIYF.

The chain combines TRBV7-2 with TRBJ2-2; D gene uncertain. Germline lookup yields CDR1 SGHTA and CDR2 FQGNSA. Trimming shortened V by 6 bases and J by 7 bases, and 15 bases separated the two germline ends. This CDR3 region has 14 residues. This CDR3 is CASRNGLLRGELFF. The CDR3 DNA reads TGTGCCAGCAGAAACGGGCTTCTACGCGGGGAGCTGTTTTTT.

The chain has TRBV9 and TRBJ2-7; D possibly corresponds to TRBD2 (5 bases). The CDR3 length is 13 residues. V shed 3 bases and J shed 1 base, with 8 bases lying between them. CDR1 is SGDLS, CDR2 YYNGEE, per germline. CDR3 DNA: TGTGCCAGCAGCGGCTCGGGGTCCTACGAGCAGTACTTC. It translates to CASSGSGSYEQYF.

V and J are TRBV11-3 and TRBJ2-3; no definite D call. Germline loops: CDR1 SGHNT, CDR2 YENEEA. The CDR3 is 14 residues long. Trimming removed 0 bases from V and 3 bases from J, with 7 bases in between. CDR3 nucleotide sequence: TGTGCCAGCAGCTTAGATCTCGGTACAGATACGCAGTATTTT. This encodes CASSLDLGTDTQYF.

V is TRBV9 and J is TRBJ2-3, with 13 bases aligning to TRBD2. V gave up 0 bases and J gave up 0 bases; unmatched junction bases: 10. Germline V gene sequence: CDR1 SGDLS, CDR2 YYNGEE. The CDR3 length is 20 residues. In DNA, the CDR3 is TGTGCCAGCAGCGTAGCGATTGGACTAGCGGGGGAGCCTAGCACAGATACGCAGTATTTT. Translation: CASSVAIGLAGEPSTDTQYF.

The J gene is TRBJ2-7, the V gene TRBV7-8, with D maybe TRBD2 (5 bases). V lost 5 bases and J 1 base, leaving 21 bases between the germline ends. The germline CDR1 and CDR2 sequences are SGHVS and FQNEAQ. This CDR3 contains 17 residues. In DNA form, the CDR3 reads TGTGCCAGCAGCCCCTCGACTCCTCGACTAATTTCCTACGAGCAGTACTTC. This codes for CASSPSTPRLISYEQYF.

This clone has just a few counts. The chain carries TRBV27 and TRBJ1-3; D is perhaps TRBD1 (5 bases). Per the germline V gene, CDR1 is MNHEY and CDR2 is SMNVEV (reference sequence). Trimming removed 8 bases from V and 4 bases from J, with 12 bases in between. The CDR3 runs 13 residues. CDR3 DNA sequence: TGTGCCAGCGGGCCTGGGGCGGGAAACACCATATATTTT. This codes for CASGPGAGNTIYF.

This chain connects TRBV5-4 to TRBJ2-3; 13 bases match TRBD2. This CDR3 has 16 residues. CDR1 is SGHNT, CDR2 YYREEE, per germline (reference sequence). V was pared by 0 bases and J by 4 bases, with 2 bases of the junction left unmatched. CDR3 sequence (DNA): TGTGCCAGCAGCTTGGTACTAGCGGGAGGGGCAGATACGCAGTATTTT. Translation gives CASSLVLAGGADTQYF.

The genes are TRBV3-1 (or the pseudogene TRBV3-2) and TRBJ2-7; tentatively, D is TRBD1 (5 bases). V lost 0 bases, J lost 2 bases, and 5 bases lay in between. Germline V lookup: CDR1 LGHDT, CDR2 YNNKEL (reference sequence). CDR3 length: 13 residues. This CDR3 reads CASSQDRAYEQYF. CDR3 nucleotides: TGTGCCAGCAGCCAAGACAGGGCCTACGAGCAGTACTTC.

The chain employs TRBV2 and TRBJ1-2; the D gene is possibly TRBD1 (5 bases). CDR3 length: 14 amino acids. V lost 8 bases and J 4 bases, leaving 17 bases between the germline ends. Germline CDR1 SNHLY, CDR2 FYNNEI. The CDR3 sequence: CASVRDVSLYGYTF. In DNA, the CDR3 is TGTGCCAGCGTGCGGGACGTATCTCTCTATGGCTACACCTTC.

The CDR3 is CASSSGAVNQPQHF. DNA for the CDR3: TGTGCCAGCTCATCCGGGGCGGTTAATCAGCCCCAGCATTTT. The rearrangement uses TRBV18 and TRBJ1-5; maybe TRBD1 (5 bases). This CDR3 spans 14 amino acids. Trimming pared 5 bases from V and 4 bases from J, leaving 12 bases between. CDR1 is KGHSH and CDR2 is LQKENI in the germline V gene.

The rearrangement links TRBV12-3 or TRBV12-4 to TRBJ1-2, with 8 bases that match TRBD1. There are 13 residues in the CDR3. V shed 5 bases, J shed 7 bases, and the junction held 6 bases outside the gene matches. The CDR3 region has the DNA TGTGCCAGCAGTCCTCGGACAGGGAGTGGCTACACCTTC. This sequence encodes CASSPRTGSGYTF.

This rearrangement joins TRBV11-2 to TRBJ1-4, with D maybe TRBD1 (6 bases). V was cut by 2 bases and J by 1 base, with 14 bases left in between. The length of the CDR3 is 17 residues. Germline values: CDR1 SGHAT, CDR2 FQNNGV. CDR3 loop: CASSLRGGLRTNEKLFF. The CDR3 nucleotides are TGTGCCAGCAGCTTAAGAGGGGGGCTCCGAACTAATGAAAAACTGTTTTTT.

The rearrangement uses TRBV5-6 and TRBJ2-7; tentative D call: TRBD1 (6 bases). V lost 0 bases and J lost 1, with 14 bases in between. The length of the CDR3 is 16 residues. Looked up from germline, CDR1 is SGHDT and CDR2 is YYEEEE. CDR3 residues: CASSLVWGRDSYEQYF. DNA of the CDR3: TGTGCCAGCAGCTTGGTGTGGGGGCGAGATTCCTACGAGCAGTACTTC.

V usage is TRBV14 and J usage is TRBJ2-7; 10 nucleotides agree with TRBD2. Trimming at V came to 2 bases and at J to 5 bases, leaving 9 bases not matched to a gene. Germline CDR1 SGHDN, CDR2 FVKESK. The CDR3 spans 16 residues. This CDR3 is CASSQQISGRGNEQYF. The CDR3 nucleotides are TGTGCCAGCAGCCAACAAATAAGCGGGAGGGGGAACGAGCAGTACTTC.

The chain recombines TRBV10-3 with TRBJ1-5; D is undetermined. The CDR3 loop spans 18 amino acids. V dropped 2 bases and J dropped 0 bases, with 17 bases sitting between them. Germline V gives CDR1 ENHRY, CDR2 SYGVKD. The CDR3 bases are TGTGCCATCAGTGAGGCATTGACGTCGGATTATAGCAATCAGCCCCAGCATTTT. Amino acids: CAISEALTSDYSNQPQHF.

The J gene is TRBJ1-5, the V gene TRBV19, with 8 bases aligning to TRBD1. Germline assignment: CDR1 LNHDA and CDR2 SQIVND (reference sequence). Trimming took 8 bases from V and 2 from J; bases not matched to a gene: 2. CDR3 length: 13 amino acids. CDR3 region: CASGQGGNQPQHF. In nucleotides, the CDR3 is TGTGCCAGTGGACAGGGTGGCAATCAGCCCCAGCATTTT. The variable domain in full, with the rest retrieved from reference TRBV19 and TRBJ1-5, is DGGITQSPKYLFRKEGQNVTLSCEQNLNHDAMYWYRQDPGQGLRLIYYSQIVNDFQKGDIAEGYSVSREKKESFPLTVTSAQKNPTAFYLCASGQGGNQPQHFGDGTRLSIL.